A selection of T cell receptor beta chains follows, all from one sample in a study of human T cells and chemical hapten exposure. TCRdb re-analysed the RACE reads in MiXCR, keeping a single row per CDR3 protein. The sample consists of approximately 34,000 distinct CDR3 sequences, approximately 5% of them appearing once. Sequenced: whole blood. The receptors derive from a human donor in good health. Some clones in this sample may be carry-over from other donors' samples. Both conserved end residues are part of each CDR3. A D gene is named only where the DNA matches it firmly. Only part of the rows carry a size: once, few, many, or a class if the clone is expanded.

J gene | CDR3 length | clone size | D gene | V gene | CDR3 protein | CDR3 DNA
TRBJ1-6 | 13 | few | . | TRBV7-9 | CASSNSENSPLHF | TGTGCCAGCAGCAATTCGGAGAATTCACCCCTCCACTTT
TRBJ2-1 | 11 | many | . | TRBV6-5 | CATRGPAGQFF | TGTGCCACCAGGGGCCCGGCTGGGCAGTTCTTC
TRBJ1-2 | 11 | many | . | TRBV29-1 | CSVDTGPSYTF | TGCAGCGTTGATACAGGCCCTAGCTACACCTTC
TRBJ2-2 | 14 | many | . | TRBV5-1 | CASSLRKAPGELFF | TGCGCCAGCAGCTTGAGAAAAGCCCCCGGGGAGCTGTTTTTT
TRBJ1-1 | 16 | many | TRBD1 | TRBV5-4 | CASSLMGTGRNTEAFF | TGTGCCAGCAGCTTGATGGGGACAGGGAGGAACACTGAAGCTTTCTTT
TRBJ2-4 | 15 | many | . | TRBV6-2/TRBV6-3 | CATTRELAAKNIQYF | TGTGCCACCACGAGGGAGCTAGCAGCCAAAAACATTCAGTACTTC
TRBJ2-3 | 15 | . | TRBD2 | TRBV20-1 | CSATGTSGSTDTQYF | TGCAGTGCCACTGGGACTAGCGGAAGCACAGATACGCAGTATTTT
TRBJ2-4 | 16 | few | TRBD1 | TRBV7-9 | CASSTLAGQGENIQYF | TGTGCCAGCAGCACCCTCGCCGGACAGGGGGAAAACATTCAGTACTTC
TRBJ1-2 | 15 | . | TRBD1 | TRBV12-3/TRBV12-4 | CASSPQGEVRDGYTF | TGTGCCAGCAGTCCACAGGGGGAGGTCAGGGATGGCTACACCTTC
TRBJ2-5 | 16 | many | . | TRBV5-1 | CASSTLFRDAGKTQYF | TGCGCCAGCAGCACACTTTTCCGGGACGCGGGAAAGACCCAGTACTTC
TRBJ1-2 | 11 | many | . | TRBV12-3/TRBV12-4 | CASSAVYGYTF | TGTGCCAGCAGTGCTGTCTATGGCTACACCTTC
TRBJ2-1 | 17 | many | TRBD2 | TRBV7-9 | CASSSQKGLAGVNEQFF | TGTGCCAGCAGCTCTCAGAAGGGACTAGCGGGAGTGAATGAGCAGTTCTTC
TRBJ2-5 | 13 | many | . | TRBV30 | CAWSVLGSGTQYF | TGTGCCTGGAGTGTTCTCGGCTCCGGGACCCAGTACTTC
TRBJ2-2 | 13 | many | TRBD1 | TRBV5-1 | CASSWGQPGELFF | TGCGCCAGCAGTTGGGGACAGCCCGGGGAGCTGTTTTTT
TRBJ2-5 | 16 | many | . | TRBV5-1 | CASSLEFQEGGETQYF | TGCGCCAGCAGCTTGGAGTTTCAGGAAGGCGGAGAGACCCAGTACTTC